Presented here are 25 T cell receptor beta chains from one specimen sequenced in a study of blood T cell repertoires in COVID-19. Some clones are missing from TCRdb's copy, which holds only in-frame ones; the method was immunoSEQ multiplex PCR. The sample yields roughly 200,000 clones, around nine tenths seen once. The specimen sequenced was peripheral blood. The receptors originated from a woman aged 18-29 years who had recovered from COVID-19.

V and J are TRBV30 and TRBJ2-7; no clear D gene. The CDR3 length is 11 residues. V was trimmed by 5 bases and J by 9 bases, leaving 14 bases between them. Germline CDR1 GTSNPN, CDR2 SVGIG (reference sequence). The CDR3 DNA reads as TGTGCCTGGGGACGCTCGAGTTTGCAGTACTTC. It yields the protein CAWGRSSLQYF.

The chain links TRBV6-5 to TRBJ2-7, with D perhaps TRBD1 (5 bases). V was clipped by 0 bases and J by 5 bases, with 11 bases between them. From germline, CDR1 is MNHEY and CDR2 SVGAGI. This CDR3 spans 14 amino acids. The CDR3 here is CASSYSIKDNEQYF. In nucleotides, the CDR3 is TGTGCCAGCAGTTACTCGATTAAGGACAACGAGCAGTACTTC.

The chain joins TRBV6-2 or TRBV6-3 to TRBJ1-1, with 10 bases that match TRBD1. Trimming took 0 bases from V and 6 from J; bases not matched to a gene: 1. The CDR3 totals 14 residues. The germline CDR1 and CDR2 sequences are MNHEY and SVGEGT. The CDR3 DNA reads as TGTGCCAGCAGTTACTCCGGGACAGGGGCTGAAGCTTTCTTT. As protein: CASSYSGTGAEAFF.

The genes are TRBV6-2 or TRBV6-3 and TRBJ1-5, with D perhaps matching TRBD1 (5 bases). The CDR3 is made up of 15 amino acids. Germline assignment: CDR1 MNHEY and CDR2 SVGEGT. V lost 6 bases to trimming and J lost 0 bases, with 12 bases between them. In DNA form, the CDR3 reads TGTGCCAGCAGCTCGACAGATTTTAGCAATCAGCCCCAGCATTTT. It translates to CASSSTDFSNQPQHF.

V usage is TRBV7-3 and J usage is TRBJ2-3, with 12 bases fitting TRBD2. Looked up from germline, CDR1 is SGHTA and CDR2 is FQGTGA. This CDR3 has 22 amino acids. The V and J ends lost 8 bases and 6 bases, in that order; junction bases with no gene match: 30. The CDR3 sequence: CASQQGSGYTTSGRTTTDTQYF. The CDR3, as DNA: TGTGCCAGCCAACAGGGGAGTGGGTATACTACTAGCGGGAGGACCACTACTGATACGCAGTATTTT.

This chain joins TRBV28 and TRBJ2-7; 13 bases agree with TRBD2. The CDR3 has 15 residues. V trimming: 7 bases; J trimming: 0 bases; junction bases outside the gene matches: 3. Germline CDR1 reads MDHEN; CDR2 reads SYDVKM. The CDR3 loop is CASIGTSGTSYEQYF. DNA of the CDR3: TGTGCCAGCATCGGGACTAGCGGGACCTCCTACGAGCAGTACTTC.

The count of this clone is one. This chain joins TRBV7-6 and TRBJ2-1; 9 bases match TRBD2. V gave up 5 bases and J gave up 9 bases; unmatched junction bases: 5. Germline CDR1 is SGHVS and CDR2 is FNYEAQ. This CDR3 spans 13 amino acids. CDR3 nucleotide sequence: TGTGCCAGCAGCCCCGTAGCGGGAGTTGAGCAGTTCTTC. Translated: CASSPVAGVEQFF.

The genes are TRBV5-4 and TRBJ2-7; 7 bases are shared with TRBD2. Trimming took 0 bases from V and 5 from J; bases not matched to a gene: 5. The germline V gene has CDR1 SGHNT and CDR2 YYREEE (reference sequence). CDR3 size: 14 residues. CDR3 in amino acids: CASSLGGSVNEQYF. CDR3 sequence (DNA): TGTGCCAGCAGCTTGGGCGGGAGTGTCAACGAGCAGTACTTC.

The chain couples TRBV9 to TRBJ2-2; TRBD2 matches at 7 bases. Germline-derived CDR1 and CDR2 are SGDLS and YYNGEE. The CDR3 covers 16 residues. V was clipped by 2 bases and J by 2 bases; unmatched bases: 6. The CDR3 DNA follows: TGTGCCAGCAGCGTGTCCAGCGGGGTAAACACCGGGGAGCTGTTTTTT. It yields the protein CASSVSSGVNTGELFF.

The V call is TRBV28, the J call TRBJ1-1; D not certain. The CDR3 is made up of 12 amino acids. CDR1 and CDR2 from the germline V gene are MDHEN and SYDVKM. Trimming left V 1 base short and J 6 bases short, with 6 bases between. CDR3 in amino acids: CASSLLLSEAFF. The DNA for the CDR3 is TGTGCCAGCAGTTTATTGTTATCTGAAGCTTTCTTT.

The gene calls are TRBV4-1 and TRBJ1-1, with TRBD1 matching over 7 bases. After removal of 1 base from V and 5 bases from J, the junction contained 4 bases not matched to a gene. CDR3 size: 14 residues. CDR1 and CDR2 from the germline V gene are MGHRA and YSYEKL. The CDR3 nucleotides read TGCGCCAGCAGCCAAGCTACAGGGGAAACTGAAGCTTTCTTT. Translating it yields CASSQATGETEAFF.

This clone was recorded only once. This rearrangement joins TRBV15 to TRBJ2-1; 9 nucleotides align to TRBD1. The junction had 7 bases not matched to a gene; V was cut back by 3 bases and J by 4 bases. The germline V gene has CDR1 LNHNV and CDR2 YYDKDF (reference sequence). The CDR3 extends over 16 amino acids. CDR3 protein: CATSRERTGAYNEQFF. The CDR3 region has the DNA TGTGCCACCAGCAGGGAACGGACAGGGGCTTACAATGAGCAGTTCTTC. The entire variable domain, with the rest obtained from reference TRBV15 and TRBJ2-1, is as follows: DAMVIQNPRYQVTQFGKPVTLSCSQTLNHNVMYWYQQKSSQAPKLLFHYYDKDFNNEADTPDNFQSRRPNTSFCFLDIRSPGLGDTAMYLCATSRERTGAYNEQFFGPGTRLTVL.

This rearrangement joins TRBV6-1 to TRBJ1-6; 8 bases agree with TRBD1. The length of the CDR3 is 19 residues. After removal of 4 bases from V and 5 bases from J, the junction contained 16 bases not matched to a gene. Germline V gene lookup returns CDR1 MNHNS and CDR2 SASEGT. As DNA, the CDR3 is TGTGCCAGCAGTGTCTTGGGCCCACTTACAGGGGGAAATAATTCACCCCTCCACTTT. Translation: CASSVLGPLTGGNNSPLHF.

This chain joins TRBV9 and TRBJ2-2; TRBD1 agrees at 9 bases. Losses at the gene ends were 2 bases for V and 0 bases for J; bases not matched to a gene: 2. The V gene's germline CDR1 is SGDLS and CDR2 YYNGEE. CDR3 size: 16 residues. CDR3 sequence (DNA): TGTGCCAGCAGCGTGGGGGACAGGGCGAACACCGGGGAGCTGTTTTTT. This encodes CASSVGDRANTGELFF.

This clone has a handful of counts. The rearrangement joins TRBV19 to TRBJ2-2; 8 bases are shared with TRBD1. Germline-derived CDR1 and CDR2 are LNHDA and SQIVND (reference sequence). The CDR3 is 14 residues long. Germline trimming cut 5 bases from V and 5 bases from J; bases unmatched to any gene: 4. The CDR3 bases are TGTGCCAGTAGTCGGACAGGGTCGACCGGGGAGCTGTTTTTT. This encodes CASSRTGSTGELFF.

The chain employs TRBV5-4 and TRBJ1-3, with 7 bases fitting TRBD1. J gave up 2 bases and V 4 bases, and 12 bases lay outside the gene matches. CDR1 and CDR2 from the germline V gene are SGHNT and YYREEE (reference sequence). This CDR3 has 17 residues. Here the CDR3 DNA reads TGTGCCAGCAGCAGTCCCAGGGGGAAATCGACTGGAAACACCATATATTTT. Its translation is CASSSPRGKSTGNTIYF.

CDR3 protein: CASSPFWATNNEQYF. CDR3 bases: TGTGCCAGCAGTCCCTTCTGGGCGACTAACAACGAGCAGTACTTC. The rearrangement joins TRBV2 to TRBJ2-7, with D perhaps TRBD2 (5 bases). CDR1 and CDR2 (germline): SNHLY, FYNNEI. The V end was cut by 5 bases, the J end by 5 bases, with 19 bases between. This CDR3 comprises 15 residues. Combining the CDR3 with reference TRBV2 and TRBJ2-7 gives the whole variable domain EPEVTQTPSHQVTQMGQEVILRCVPISNHLYFYWYRQILGQKVEFLVSFYNNEISEKSEIFDDQFSVERPDGSNFTLKIRSTKLEDSAMYFCASSPFWATNNEQYFGPGTRLTVT.

The chain recombines TRBV7-2 with TRBJ2-7; TRBD2 agrees at 7 bases. The CDR3 contains 14 residues. V shed 3 bases, J shed 5 bases, and the junction held 7 bases outside the gene matches. Per germline, CDR1 SGHTA and CDR2 FQGNSA. CDR3 nucleotides: TGTGCCAGCAGCTTGGAGCGGGGTTTGAACGAGCAGTACTTC. This translates into CASSLERGLNEQYF. Filled out from reference TRBV7-2 and TRBJ2-7, the complete variable domain reads GAGVSQSPSNKVTEKGKDVELRCDPISGHTALYWYRQSLGQGLEFLIYFQGNSAPDKSGLPSDRFSAERTGGSVSTLTIQRTQQEDSAVYLCASSLERGLNEQYFGPGTRLTVT.

The genes are TRBV2 and TRBJ2-1; D possibly corresponds to TRBD2 (5 bases). The CDR3 sequence is 16 residues long. Trimming left V 7 bases short and J 8 bases short, with 24 bases between. Looked up from germline, CDR1 is SNHLY and CDR2 is FYNNEI. CDR3 coding DNA: TGTGCCAGCACCGAGGGTGTTCGGCCGGGTAGGGATGAGCAGTTCTTC. Translated: CASTEGVRPGRDEQFF.

The J gene is TRBJ2-7, the V gene TRBV19; TRBD1 aligns across 9 bases. The germline CDR1 and CDR2 sequences are LNHDA and SQIVND (reference sequence). The CDR3 contains 14 residues. The J segment lost 2 bases and the V segment lost 5 bases, leaving 4 bases of the junction unmatched. The CDR3 spells CASSYGTGTYEQYF. The CDR3 DNA sequence: TGTGCCAGTAGTTACGGGACAGGGACCTACGAGCAGTACTTC.

J is TRBJ1-1 and V is TRBV6-5; maybe TRBD1 (6 bases). CDR1 is MNHEY and CDR2 is SVGAGI in the germline V gene. The CDR3 contains 13 residues. V was pared by 7 bases and J by 5 bases, with 14 bases between. As DNA, the CDR3 is TGTGCCAGCATACACAGGGAGGGGACTGAAGCTTTCTTT. This sequence encodes CASIHREGTEAFF.

The rearrangement links TRBV4-1 to TRBJ2-7; 8 nucleotides line up with TRBD2. The junction had 5 bases not matched to a gene; V was cut back by 3 bases and J by 4 bases. Germline V gene data show CDR1 as MGHRA and CDR2 as YSYEKL. The CDR3 runs to 14 residues. CDR3 DNA: TGCGCCAGCAGCCAGGTAGCGGGACATTACGAGCAGTACTTC. Translated: CASSQVAGHYEQYF.

V usage is TRBV19 and J usage is TRBJ2-7, with TRBD2 identical over 9 bases. V was clipped by 1 base and J by 6 bases; unmatched bases: 7. Germline assignment: CDR1 LNHDA and CDR2 SQIVND (reference sequence). The CDR3 sequence is 15 residues long. The CDR3 nucleotides are TGTGCCAGTAGTATAGGGGCGGCGGGAGGGCTCGAGCAGTACTTC. It is translated as CASSIGAAGGLEQYF.

This clone was seen once. The J gene is TRBJ2-7, the V gene TRBV6-5; D is ambiguous. The CDR3 totals 14 residues. V gave up 7 bases and J gave up 0 bases, with 13 bases separating them. Germline V gives CDR1 MNHEY, CDR2 SVGAGI. Written as DNA, the CDR3 is TGTGCCAGCAAGAGGAATAGGAACTCCTACGAGCAGTACTTC. Protein product: CASKRNRNSYEQYF.

CDR3 in DNA: TGTGCCAGCAGTCCCCTTCGCGGGGAGCTGTTTTTT. Amino acid sequence: CASSPLRGELFF. V usage is TRBV27 and J usage is TRBJ2-2; no clear D. Germline CDR1 reads MNHEY; CDR2 reads SMNVEV (reference sequence). The V end was cut by 5 bases, the J end by 7 bases, with 8 bases between. The CDR3 consists of 12 residues.